These 14 T cell receptor beta chains originate from one sample sequenced in a study of T cells in tuberculosis. Cells were sorted from thawed PBMC rested overnight and stained with GMM-loaded CD1B tetramer, viability dye and anti-CD3. CD1B tetramers were loaded with Rhodococcus equi-derived C32 glucose monomycolate. Sequenced by immunoSEQ multiplex PCR; TCRdb stores in-frame clones only, minus some. The sample lists tens of thousands of clones, approximately 90% seen once, with approximately 2% in the top ten. Sequenced sample: CD1b-GMM tetramer-negative cells sorted from PBMCs. The receptors were gathered from an adult woman with latent tuberculosis.

This chain joins TRBV5-6 and TRBJ2-1; a possible D gene is TRBD2 (7 bases). Germline values: CDR1 SGHDT, CDR2 YYEEEE. Trimming shortened V by 3 bases and J by 6 bases, and 16 bases separated the two germline ends. There are 15 residues in the CDR3. The CDR3 DNA reads as TGTGCCAGCAGCTCGCGGGGGCCCCCTACCAATGAGCAGTTCTTC. Protein: CASSSRGPPTNEQFF.

This rearrangement joins TRBV7-2 to TRBJ2-3; D ambiguous. Looked up from germline, CDR1 is SGHTA and CDR2 is FQGNSA. The length of the CDR3 is 14 residues. V was clipped by 1 base and J by 4 bases, with 9 bases between them. CDR3 bases: TGTGCCAGCAGCTTAGTGAGGAGCCCAGATACGCAGTATTTT. Protein: CASSLVRSPDTQYF.

V gene TRBV5-1 combines with J gene TRBJ1-2; D is undetermined. The CDR3 extends over 11 amino acids. Germline lookup yields CDR1 SGHRS and CDR2 YFSETQ. Trimming shortened V by 2 bases and J by 7 bases, and 6 bases separated the two germline ends. The DNA of the CDR3 is TGCGCCAGCAGCTTAGGCGGTGGCTACACCTTC. It is translated as CASSLGGGYTF.

This clone has only a few counts. V and J are TRBV6-6 and TRBJ1-1; TRBD1 matches 10 bases. J lost 2 bases, V lost 2 bases, and 5 bases had no gene match. The CDR3 totals 16 residues. Germline-derived CDR1 and CDR2 are MNHNY and SVGAGI (reference sequence). The CDR3 spells CASSYRDRGPNTEAFF. CDR3 DNA: TGTGCCAGCAGTTACAGGGACAGGGGTCCCAACACTGAAGCTTTCTTT.

The chain couples TRBV27 to TRBJ1-5, with D possibly being TRBD1 (6 bases). The CDR3 covers 14 residues. Germline CDR1 and CDR2: MNHEY and SMNVEV (reference sequence). V gave up 5 bases and J gave up 6 bases, with 14 bases separating them. CDR3 sequence (DNA): TGTGCCAGCAGTCCCCAGGGAGGGGGTCAGCCCCAGCATTTT. Translated: CASSPQGGGQPQHF.

The chain carries TRBV5-1 and TRBJ1-1; a weak D match, TRBD1 (5 bases). In germline, CDR1 is SGHRS, CDR2 YFSETQ. The germline V and J ends were trimmed by 0 bases and 6 bases, with 12 bases remaining between them. This CDR3 has 14 amino acids. The CDR3 reads CASSLEQVTSEAFF. The CDR3, as DNA: TGCGCCAGCAGCTTGGAACAGGTTACCTCTGAAGCTTTCTTT.

The rearrangement links TRBV5-4 to TRBJ2-7; D possibly corresponds to TRBD2 (7 bases). The V gene's germline CDR1 is SGHNT and CDR2 YYREEE (reference sequence). The ends were cut back, 0 bases at V and 7 bases at J, with 11 bases in the middle. The CDR3 contains 13 residues. The CDR3 DNA follows: TGTGCCAGCAGCTTGGCGGGGGGCATGGAGCAGTACTTC. It yields the protein CASSLAGGMEQYF.

The chain uses TRBV7-9 and TRBJ1-4, with D perhaps TRBD1 (6 bases). V lost 6 bases to trimming and J lost 8 bases, with 16 bases between them. Per germline, CDR1 SEHNR and CDR2 FQNEAQ (reference sequence). CDR3 length: 14 residues. The CDR3, as DNA: TGTGCCAGCAGGCCCGCCGGACAGACAGAAAAACTGTTTTTT. Translation gives CASRPAGQTEKLFF.

This clone was seen just once. Within the sample, other DNA sequences also encode this same CDR3. The chain uses TRBV28 and TRBJ1-3; no reliable D call. CDR3 length equals 15 residues. V lost 3 bases and J 0 bases, leaving 9 bases between the germline ends. CDR1 MDHEN and CDR2 SYDVKM come from the germline V gene. The CDR3 bases are TGTGCCAGCAGTTTTAGAGGCGTCTCTGGAAACACCATATATTTT. Protein: CASSFRGVSGNTIYF.

The gene calls are TRBV30 and TRBJ2-2; TRBD2 aligns across 9 bases. CDR1 and CDR2 from the germline V gene are GTSNPN and SVGIG (reference sequence). There are 16 residues in the CDR3. J gave up 3 bases and V 3 bases, and 8 bases lay outside the gene matches. CDR3 amino acids: CAWSPGAGGHTGELFF. The CDR3 nucleotides are TGTGCCTGGAGCCCAGGGGCGGGGGGGCACACCGGGGAGCTGTTTTTT.

The rearrangement uses TRBV5-4 and TRBJ1-2; D gene uncertain. The V gene's germline CDR1 is SGHNT and CDR2 YYREEE (reference sequence). This CDR3 has 15 residues. The germline V and J ends were trimmed by 4 bases and 0 bases, with 13 bases remaining between them. CDR3 nucleotides: TGTGCCAGCAGCCCCCGGGGAACAGCTAACTATGGCTACACCTTC. Its protein product is CASSPRGTANYGYTF.

This chain connects TRBV7-3 to TRBJ2-1; 7 bases agree with TRBD1. The CDR3 length is 13 residues. Per the germline V gene, CDR1 is SGHTA and CDR2 is FQGTGA. J was trimmed by 7 bases and V by 5 bases; bases with no gene match: 5. The CDR3: CASSQQQGNEQFF. The DNA for the CDR3 is TGTGCCAGCAGCCAGCAACAGGGGAATGAGCAGTTCTTC.

This sequence joins TRBV7-3 and TRBJ2-5; 7 nucleotides align to TRBD2. Trimming took 2 bases from V and 4 from J; bases not matched to a gene: 4. The germline CDR1 and CDR2 sequences are SGHTA and FQGTGA. The CDR3 totals 14 residues. The CDR3 DNA is TGTGCCAGCAGCTTAGTCAGCGGGGCAGAGACCCAGTACTTC. Encoded protein: CASSLVSGAETQYF.

The genes are TRBV2 and TRBJ2-7; 12 bases map to TRBD2. V shed 5 bases, J shed 2 bases, and the junction held 10 bases outside the gene matches. The CDR3 is made up of 17 amino acids. The germline V gene has CDR1 SNHLY and CDR2 FYNNEI. This chain's CDR3 is CASSNPTSGGNPYEQYV. CDR3 in DNA: TGTGCCAGCAGTAATCCGACTAGCGGGGGAAACCCCTACGAGCAGTACGTC.